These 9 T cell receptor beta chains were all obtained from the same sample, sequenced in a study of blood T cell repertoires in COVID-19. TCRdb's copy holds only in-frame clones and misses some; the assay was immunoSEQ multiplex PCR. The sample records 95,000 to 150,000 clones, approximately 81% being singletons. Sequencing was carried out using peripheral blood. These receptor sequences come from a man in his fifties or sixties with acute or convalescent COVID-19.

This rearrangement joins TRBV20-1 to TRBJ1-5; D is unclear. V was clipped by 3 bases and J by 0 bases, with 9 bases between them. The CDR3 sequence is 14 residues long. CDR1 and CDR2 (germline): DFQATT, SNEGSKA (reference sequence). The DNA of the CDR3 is TGCAGTGCTAGTTTTCCCAATAGCAATCAGCCCCAGCATTTT. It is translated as CSASFPNSNQPQHF.

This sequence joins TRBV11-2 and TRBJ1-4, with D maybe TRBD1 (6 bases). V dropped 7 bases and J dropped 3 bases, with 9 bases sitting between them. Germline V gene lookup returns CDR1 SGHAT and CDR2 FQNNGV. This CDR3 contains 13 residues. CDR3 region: CASTKGANEKLFF. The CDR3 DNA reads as TGTGCCAGCACGAAGGGGGCTAATGAAAAACTGTTTTTT.

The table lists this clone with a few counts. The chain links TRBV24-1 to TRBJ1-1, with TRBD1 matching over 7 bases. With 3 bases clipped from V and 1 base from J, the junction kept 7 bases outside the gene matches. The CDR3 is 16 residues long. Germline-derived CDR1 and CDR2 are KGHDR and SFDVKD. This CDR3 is CATSDGKQGPNTEAFF. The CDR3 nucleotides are TGTGCCACCAGTGATGGCAAACAGGGGCCGAACACTGAAGCTTTCTTT.

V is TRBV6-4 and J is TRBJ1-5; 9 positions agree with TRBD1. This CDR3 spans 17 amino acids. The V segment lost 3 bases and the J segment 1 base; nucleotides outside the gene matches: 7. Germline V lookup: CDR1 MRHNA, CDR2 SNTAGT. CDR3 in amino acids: CASSETGGRWSNQPQHF. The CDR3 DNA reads TGTGCCAGCAGTGAAACAGGGGGCAGGTGGAGCAATCAGCCCCAGCATTTT.

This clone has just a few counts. The CDR3 DNA sequence: TGCGCCAGCAGCCCCTACCTGAGTGGACAGGGGGTATACGAGCAGTACTTC. This translates into CASSPYLSGQGVYEQYF. V gene TRBV5-1 combines with J gene TRBJ2-7; TRBD1 matches 10 bases. The ends lost 4 bases at V and 4 bases at J; junction bases unmatched: 14. The CDR3 totals 17 residues. CDR1 SGHRS and CDR2 YFSETQ come from the germline V gene.

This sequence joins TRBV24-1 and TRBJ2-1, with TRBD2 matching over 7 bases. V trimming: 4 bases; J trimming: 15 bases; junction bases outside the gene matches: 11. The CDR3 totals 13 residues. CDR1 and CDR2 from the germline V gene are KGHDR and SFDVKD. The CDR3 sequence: CATSDPVGTTPFF. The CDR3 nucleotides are TGTGCCACCAGTGACCCGGTCGGGACTACCCCGTTCTTC.

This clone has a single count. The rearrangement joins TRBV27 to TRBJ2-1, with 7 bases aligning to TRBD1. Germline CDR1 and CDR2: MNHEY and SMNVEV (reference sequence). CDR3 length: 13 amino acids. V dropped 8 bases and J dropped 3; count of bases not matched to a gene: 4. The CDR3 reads CASRDRLYNEQFF. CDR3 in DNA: TGTGCCAGCCGGGACAGACTCTACAATGAGCAGTTCTTC.

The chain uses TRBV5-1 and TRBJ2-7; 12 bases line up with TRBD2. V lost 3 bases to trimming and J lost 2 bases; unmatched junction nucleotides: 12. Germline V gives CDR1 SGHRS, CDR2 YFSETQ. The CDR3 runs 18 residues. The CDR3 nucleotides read TGCGCCAGCAGCTGGACTCCCGGGACTAGCGGGCGAGCCTACGAGCAGTACTTC. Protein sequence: CASSWTPGTSGRAYEQYF.

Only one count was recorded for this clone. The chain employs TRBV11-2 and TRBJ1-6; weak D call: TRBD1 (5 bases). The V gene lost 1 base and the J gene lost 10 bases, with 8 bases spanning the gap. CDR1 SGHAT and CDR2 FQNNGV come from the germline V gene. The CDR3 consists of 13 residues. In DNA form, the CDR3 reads TGTGCCAGCAGCTTAGCGGGGGAGTCACCCCTCCACTTT. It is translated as CASSLAGESPLHF.